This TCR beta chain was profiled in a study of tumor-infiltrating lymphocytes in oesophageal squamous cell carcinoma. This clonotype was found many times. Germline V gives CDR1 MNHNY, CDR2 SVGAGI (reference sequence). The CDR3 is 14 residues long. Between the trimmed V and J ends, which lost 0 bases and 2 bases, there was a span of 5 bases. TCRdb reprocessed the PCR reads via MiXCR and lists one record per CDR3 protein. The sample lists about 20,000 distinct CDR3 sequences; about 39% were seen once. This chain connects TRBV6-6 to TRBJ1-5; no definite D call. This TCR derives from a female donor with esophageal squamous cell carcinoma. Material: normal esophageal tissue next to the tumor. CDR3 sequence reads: CASSYSPGNQPQHF. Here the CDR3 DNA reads TGTGCCAGCAGTTACTCCCCAGGCAATCAGCCCCAGCATTTT.